These 9 T cell receptor beta chains came from one sample sequenced in a study of shared T cell receptors in the human thymus. TCRdb's copy holds only in-frame clones and misses some; the assay was immunoSEQ multiplex PCR. This table holds under 850,000 clones, approximately 87% found once. The same sample was also studied in work on human thymus T cells.

The sample comprised thymocytes. Receptors were obtained from a boy under two years old with a congenital heart defect.

This chain links TRBV30 with TRBJ2-4, with 10 bases aligning to TRBD1. Germline V CDR1 and CDR2: GTSNPN, SVGIG (reference sequence). CDR3 length: 18 amino acids. Trimming took 0 bases from V and 5 from J; bases not matched to a gene: 13. The CDR3 DNA is TGTGCCTGGAGTGTACACAGACAGGGGGCGGGTATCCAAAACATTCAGTACTTC. Translated: CAWSVHRQGAGIQNIQYF.

This rearrangement joins TRBV6-1 to TRBJ2-7, with a tentative D call TRBD1 (6 bases). The length of the CDR3 is 12 residues. From germline, CDR1 is MNHNS and CDR2 SASEGT. V was cut by 8 bases and J by 2 bases, with 10 bases left in between. This CDR3 reads CASGTPAYEQYF. In DNA form, the CDR3 reads TGTGCCAGCGGGACACCCGCCTACGAGCAGTACTTC.

The chain links TRBV27 to TRBJ2-1; maybe TRBD2 (6 bases). Germline lookup yields CDR1 MNHEY and CDR2 SMNVEV (reference sequence). The CDR3 is 16 residues long. Trimming removed 5 bases at V and 2 bases at J, with 16 bases between. CDR3 in DNA: TGTGCCAGCAGTCCGCCTTCTAGCGCCCCCTACAATGAGCAGTTCTTC. Translating it yields CASSPPSSAPYNEQFF.

This clone was observed a handful of times. The chain links TRBV4-3 to TRBJ1-2; TRBD1 matches at 11 bases. J gave up 9 bases and V 2 bases, and 11 bases lay outside the gene matches. This CDR3 comprises 16 residues. Per germline, CDR1 LGHNA and CDR2 YSLEER. The CDR3 here is CASSQHSGTGGFSYTF. CDR3 coding DNA: TGCGCCAGCAGCCAACATTCCGGGACAGGGGGTTTTAGCTACACCTTC.

The V and J genes are TRBV4-1 and TRBJ2-1; 8 bases match TRBD2. CDR1 and CDR2 from the germline V gene are MGHRA and YSYEKL. This CDR3 has 15 amino acids. The V gene end was trimmed by 3 bases and the J gene end by 2 bases; junction bases not matched to a gene: 3. The CDR3 DNA sequence: TGCGCCAGCAGCCACATTAGCGGGGCCTACAATGAGCAGTTCTTC. This encodes CASSHISGAYNEQFF.

This chain uses TRBV9 with TRBJ2-1; TRBD2 matches 14 bases. After removal of 4 bases from V and 7 bases from J, the junction contained 13 bases not matched to a gene. CDR3 length: 18 amino acids. Germline V lookup: CDR1 SGDLS, CDR2 YYNGEE. This CDR3 reads CASSPGTSGSEESNEQFF. The CDR3, as DNA: TGTGCCAGCAGCCCTGGGACTAGCGGGAGTGAGGAAAGTAATGAGCAGTTCTTC. Drawing the rest from reference TRBV9 and TRBJ2-1, the complete variable domain is DSGVTQTPKHLITATGQRVTLRCSPRSGDLSVYWYQQSLDQGLQFLIQYYNGEERAKGNILERFSAQQFPDLHSELNLSSLELGDSALYFCASSPGTSGSEESNEQFFGPGTRLTVL.

The chain joins TRBV6-6 to TRBJ2-1, with D perhaps matching TRBD2 (5 bases). The CDR3 is 15 amino acids. V was clipped by 6 bases and J by 0 bases, with 12 bases between them. CDR1 is MNHNY and CDR2 is SVGAGI in the germline V gene (reference sequence). The CDR3 DNA sequence: TGTGCCAGCAGCTCAACTAGTGGCTCCTACAATGAGCAGTTCTTC. This codes for CASSSTSGSYNEQFF.

The V call is TRBV15, the J call TRBJ2-3, with TRBD2 matching 8 bases. The CDR3 consists of 20 residues. CDR1 LNHNV and CDR2 YYDKDF come from the germline V gene (reference sequence). V gave up 0 bases and J gave up 2 bases; unmatched junction bases: 16. CDR3: CATSRDRTSGLIPSTDTQYF. In nucleotides, the CDR3 is TGTGCCACCAGCAGAGATCGTACTAGCGGACTCATCCCCTCCACAGATACGCAGTATTTT.

Only a few counts were recorded for this clone. This chain links TRBV28 with TRBJ1-1; TRBD1 matches 7 bases. The CDR3 spans 15 residues. Trimming removed 5 bases from V and 5 bases from J; junction bases left unmatched: 11. Germline V gene lookup returns CDR1 MDHEN and CDR2 SYDVKM. The CDR3 DNA sequence: TGTGCCAGCAGTCTTATGAGGGGGCGAAGGACTGAAGCTTTCTTT. Translating gives CASSLMRGRRTEAFF.